These 20 T cell receptor beta chains were all obtained from the same sample, sequenced in a study of CD8 T cells in Susac syndrome. cDNA came from roughly 0.53 to 1 ug RNA primed by random hexamers. TCRdb independently ran MiXCR on the immunoSEQ multiplex PCR reads; one entry per CDR3 protein. The sample records 100,000 to 150,000 distinct CDR3 sequences, 90% to 95% being singletons. Sequenced: CD4+ T cells from PBMCs. All receptors come from a human donor with multiple sclerosis.

The rearrangement links TRBV6-6 to TRBJ1-3; D ambiguous. V lost 2 bases and J lost 0, with 11 bases in between. The germline CDR1 and CDR2 sequences are MNHNY and SVGAGI (reference sequence). The CDR3 has 16 amino acids. CDR3 nucleotide sequence: TGTGCCAGCAGTTACGGACCAGCGAGCTCTGGAAACACCATATATTTT. It codes for CASSYGPASSGNTIYF.

The chain links TRBV7-9 to TRBJ2-5; D perhaps matches TRBD1 (5 bases). CDR3 size: 12 residues. Between the trimmed V and J ends, which lost 7 bases and 5 bases, there was a span of 11 bases. CDR1 is SEHNR and CDR2 is FQNEAQ in the germline V gene (reference sequence). The CDR3 region is CASTLKGETQYF. CDR3 DNA sequence: TGTGCCAGCACCCTAAAGGGGGAGACCCAGTACTTC.

On this clonotype itself: Germline and junction disagree at one end, which may indicate a read error. CDR3 coding DNA: TGTGCCAGCAGTTTAGGGGGCAGTGGCGTTTCCGGGGAGCTGTTTTTT. Translation: CASSLGGSGVSGELFF. This chain joins TRBV7-8 and TRBJ2-2; 7 bases are a match to TRBD1. Germline assignment: CDR1 SGHVS and CDR2 FQNEAQ. The CDR3 runs to 16 residues.

CDR3 nucleotide sequence: TGTGCCAGCAGCTCGCGACAGGGGCCGAATTCACCCCTCCACTTT. Amino acids: CASSSRQGPNSPLHF. The chain employs TRBV14 and TRBJ1-6; 8 bases match TRBD1. V was clipped by 5 bases and J by 7 bases; unmatched bases: 7. The CDR3 length is 15 residues. CDR1 is SGHDN and CDR2 is FVKESK in the germline V gene. Supplemented by reference TRBV14 and TRBJ1-6, the full variable domain reads EAGVTQFPSHSVIEKGQTVTLRCDPISGHDNLYWYRRVMGKEIKFLLHFVKESKQDESGMPNNRFLAERTGGTYSTLKVQPAELEDSGVYFCASSSRQGPNSPLHFGNGTRLTVT.

J is TRBJ2-2 and V is TRBV6-2 or TRBV6-3; no reliable D call. CDR1 and CDR2 (germline): MNHEY, SVGEGT. This CDR3 contains 13 residues. V lost 11 bases to trimming and J lost 6 bases, with 16 bases between them. The CDR3 DNA sequence: TGTGCCTCAGCCCCCCAGGCCGCCGGGGAGCTGTTTTTT. It yields the protein CASAPQAAGELFF.

V gene TRBV29-1 combines with J gene TRBJ1-2, with D maybe TRBD1 (6 bases). Between the trimmed V and J ends, which lost 6 bases and 8 bases, there was a span of 22 bases. The CDR3 totals 14 residues. CDR1 and CDR2 (germline): SQVTM, ANQGSEA. CDR3 in DNA: TGCAGCGTGGCTGACAGGCCCCCCACGGGGGGCTACACCTTC. The encoded protein is CSVADRPPTGGYTF.

The chain combines TRBV11-1 with TRBJ2-5, with 7 bases that match TRBD2. Germline V lookup: CDR1 SGHAT, CDR2 FQDESV (reference sequence). The CDR3 consists of 14 residues. Trimming took 2 bases from V and 2 from J; bases not matched to a gene: 2. This CDR3 reads CASSLSGAQETQYF. The CDR3, as DNA: TGTGCCAGCAGCTTAAGCGGGGCACAAGAGACCCAGTACTTC.

This clonotype was detected once. V gene TRBV3-1 combines with J gene TRBJ1-1; no clear D. Trimming stripped 0 bases from V and 7 bases from J, with 12 bases between. Germline loops: CDR1 LGHDT, CDR2 YNNKEL (reference sequence). The CDR3 is made up of 14 amino acids. The CDR3 is CASSQDLRGSEAFF. The CDR3 DNA follows: TGTGCCAGCAGCCAAGATTTGAGAGGGAGTGAAGCTTTCTTT.

The V call is TRBV5-4, the J call TRBJ2-5; no reliable D call. This CDR3 contains 14 residues. V was pared by 5 bases and J by 2 bases, with 13 bases between. CDR1 and CDR2 from the germline V gene are SGHNT and YYREEE (reference sequence). DNA for the CDR3: TGTGCCAGCAGGTTCTGGGCAGCGCAAGAGACCCAGTACTTC. Translating it yields CASRFWAAQETQYF.

This clonotype is a singleton in its sample. The chain combines TRBV6-6 with TRBJ2-7; D ambiguous. The length of the CDR3 is 12 residues. V was clipped by 6 bases and J by 10 bases, with 16 bases between them. Germline CDR1 MNHNY, CDR2 SVGAGI (reference sequence). The CDR3: CASRNTVGRQYF. DNA of the CDR3: TGTGCCAGCAGAAACACAGTCGGCCGCCAGTACTTC.

The chain combines TRBV6-6 with TRBJ2-4; D possibly uses TRBD1 or TRBD2 (5 bases each). This CDR3 comprises 13 residues. Germline CDR1 reads MNHNY; CDR2 reads SVGAGI (reference sequence). V lost 5 bases and J lost 6, with 11 bases in between. The CDR3 spells CASSPGASNIQYF. CDR3 nucleotides: TGTGCCAGCAGTCCCGGGGCGTCAAACATTCAGTACTTC.

The sample holds one count of this clonotype. The CDR3 DNA reads TGTGCCAGCAGCCTAAGGACTAGCGGGGTCTCTTACGAGCAGTACTTC. Translation: CASSLRTSGVSYEQYF. The chain employs TRBV3-1 and TRBJ2-7, with 12 positions matching TRBD2. The CDR3 extends over 16 amino acids. The germline V gene has CDR1 LGHDT and CDR2 YNNKEL (reference sequence). J gave up 4 bases and V 4 bases, and 8 bases lay outside the gene matches.

The chain combines TRBV19 with TRBJ1-5, with TRBD1 matching 11 bases. The CDR3 contains 17 residues. The V gene end was trimmed by 4 bases and the J gene end by 2 bases; junction bases not matched to a gene: 7. The germline V gene has CDR1 LNHDA and CDR2 SQIVND (reference sequence). The CDR3 nucleotides are TGTGCCAGTAGTAGCCAAGGACAGGGGGCAGGCAATCAGCCCCAGCATTTT. It translates to CASSSQGQGAGNQPQHF. The complete variable domain, with remaining parts taken from reference TRBV19 and TRBJ1-5, reads DGGITQSPKYLFRKEGQNVTLSCEQNLNHDAMYWYRQDPGQGLRLIYYSQIVNDFQKGDIAEGYSVSREKKESFPLTVTSAQKNPTAFYLCASSSQGQGAGNQPQHFGDGTRLSIL.

The chain is built from TRBV10-3 and TRBJ1-1, with 9 nucleotides matching TRBD1. Germline V gene data show CDR1 as ENHRY and CDR2 as SYGVKD. The CDR3 runs to 14 residues. V gave up 7 bases and J gave up 4 bases; unmatched junction bases: 7. The CDR3 DNA reads TGTGCCATCACCAGGACAGGGGATCTCACTGAAGCTTTCTTT. Translating it yields CAITRTGDLTEAFF.

The genes are TRBV30 and TRBJ2-1; 9 bases line up with TRBD2. The germline V gene encodes CDR1 GTSNPN and CDR2 SVGIG (reference sequence). J was trimmed by 10 bases and V by 5 bases; bases with no gene match: 9. The length of the CDR3 is 13 residues. The CDR3 nucleotides read TGTGCCTGGGAGGGACTAGCCGGGGGGGAGCAGTTCTTC. It encodes CAWEGLAGGEQFF.

The V gene is TRBV7-2, the J gene TRBJ1-2; TRBD1 agrees at 8 bases. The CDR3 consists of 15 residues. V lost 1 base, J lost 1 base, and 2 bases stayed unmatched. CDR1 is SGHTA, CDR2 FQGNSA, per germline. This chain's CDR3 is CASSLGRGLNYGYTF. CDR3 nucleotide sequence: TGTGCCAGCAGCTTAGGCAGGGGGCTTAACTATGGCTACACCTTC.

The chain has TRBV5-4 and TRBJ1-2; the match to TRBD1 covers 10 bases. The germline V gene has CDR1 SGHNT and CDR2 YYREEE (reference sequence). V gave up 7 bases and J gave up 2 bases; unmatched junction bases: 11. The CDR3 is 16 residues long. CDR3 sequence reads: CASGDRGLGGNYGYTF. The DNA for the CDR3 is TGTGCCAGCGGGGACAGGGGATTGGGGGGGAACTATGGCTACACCTTC.

This sequence joins TRBV4-1 and TRBJ1-2; D uncertain. Trimming removed 1 base from V and 9 bases from J, with 12 bases in between. The germline V gene encodes CDR1 MGHRA and CDR2 YSYEKL. This CDR3 has 13 residues. The CDR3 region is CASSQGDVPSYTF. The DNA of the CDR3 is TGCGCCAGCAGCCAAGGAGACGTCCCAAGCTACACCTTC.

The CDR3 region has the DNA TGTGCCAGCAGCTTCCCAGTCGGGACAGGGAGAGTTAACACTGAAGCTTTCTTT. As protein: CASSFPVGTGRVNTEAFF. V usage is TRBV6-2 or TRBV6-3 and J usage is TRBJ1-1; 9 bases match TRBD1. CDR3 length equals 18 residues. In germline, CDR1 is MNHEY, CDR2 SVGEGT. The V and J ends lost 6 bases and 2 bases, in that order; junction bases with no gene match: 16.

CDR3 amino acids: CASSWGTSESEQYF. Here the CDR3 DNA reads TGTGCCAGCAGCTGGGGGACTAGCGAGAGCGAGCAGTACTTC. V is TRBV5-6 and J is TRBJ2-7, with TRBD2 identical over 10 bases. The V gene's germline CDR1 is SGHDT and CDR2 YYEEEE. The CDR3 sequence is 14 residues long. Germline trimming cut 3 bases from V and 6 bases from J; bases unmatched to any gene: 6.